This T cell receptor (beta chain) is drawn from a study of T cell repertoires in cytomegalovirus infection. Findings and caveats of the study: Within the response measured ex vivo, HLA-C-restricted CMV-specific TCR beta clonotypes were dominant.

Turning to this clonotype: What it binds is not known.

TCRdb re-called the reads with MiXCR, one entry per CDR3 protein. The repertoire has 150,000 to 200,000 distinct CDR3 sequences, roughly 30% of them found once; the top ten carry 30% to 40%. From germline, CDR1 is KGHSH and CDR2 LQKENI. V was cut by 0 bases and J by 6 bases, with 5 bases left in between. This CDR3 is built from 12 residues. This chain connects TRBV18 to TRBJ1-1, with TRBD1 as a possible D gene (5 bases). This TCR derives from a human donor in good health (CMV status not recorded). Some clones in this sample may be carry-over from other donors' samples. The sample comprised PBMCs. The CDR3 loop is CASSPPGAEAFF. The CDR3 region has the DNA TGTGCCAGCTCACCACCGGGGGCTGAAGCTTTCTTT.